This TCR beta chain was sequenced for a study of blood T cell repertoires in COVID-19. Study-level background: Sites across the United States, Italy and Spain contributed samples from acute and convalescent COVID-19. In each case, the material was cDNA or gDNA derived from T cells, B-cell-depleted T cells, or PBMCs.

This clone was detected once. Other DNA sequences within the sample encode an identical CDR3. In the original analysis: Amplification of reference gene primers was used by the study to estimate nucleated cell counts. Clones were sequenced by immunoSEQ multiplex PCR, and TCRdb holds only the in-frame ones, with some missing. V, J and clone size were drawn from that table, and D and trimming were deduced from the DNA. The sample has about 190,000 clones, about 82% seen once. V lost 0 bases, J lost 5 bases, and 10 bases lay in between. The germline gives CDR1 SGHTA, CDR2 FQGNSA. This CDR3 contains 14 residues.

The chain has TRBV7-2 and TRBJ1-1; weak D call: TRBD1 (5 bases). The sequence was collected from a woman under 40 with acute or convalescent COVID-19. Sequences were obtained from peripheral blood. The CDR3 nucleotides read TGTGCCAGCAGCTTAGCGCCCGGGGGGACTGAAGCTTTCTTT. It specifies CASSLAPGGTEAFF. The variable domain in full, completed from reference TRBV7-2 and TRBJ1-1, reads GAGVSQSPSNKVTEKGKDVELRCDPISGHTALYWYRQSLGQGLEFLIYFQGNSAPDKSGLPSDRFSAERTGGSVSTLTIQRTQQEDSAVYLCASSLAPGGTEAFFGQGTRLTVV.